This entry is about one T cell receptor beta chain. The data stem from a study of shared clonotypes between healthy human individuals. Germline V gene lookup returns CDR1 SGHTA and CDR2 FQGNSA. V was trimmed by 3 bases and J by 7 bases, leaving 15 bases between them. The CDR3 loop spans 14 amino acids. TCRdb keeps only in-frame clones here, not all; method: immunoSEQ multiplex PCR. The sample contains about 2,500,000 clones, 90% to 95% of which appear only once. This sequence joins TRBV7-2 and TRBJ2-5; tentative D call: TRBD1 (6 bases). The clonotype originates from a man aged 18 to 29 in good health. Sequenced: naive CD4+ T cells sorted from blood. Subset of the sample: CD45RA+ positively selected. CDR3 amino acids: CASSLDSSVGTQYF. CDR3 DNA: TGTGCCAGCAGCTTGGACAGTTCGGTCGGGACCCAGTACTTC.